This TCR beta chain was retrieved from a study of PD-L1 blockade in urothelial cancer. Across the study: Atezolizumab 1,200 mg was given intravenously every 3 weeks, starting 2014. Reported median T cell count for blood samples was over 110,000.

Libraries were prepared by immunoSEQ multiplex PCR; TCRdb keeps only in-frame clonotypes and omits some of them. This table holds some 48,000 clones, 65% to 85% found once. Specified time point: peripheral blood 6 weeks after treatment start. Samples were collected from each patient before treatment and during treatment. Each patient gave between 1 and 8 of them in total. A word on this clone: Its matching antigen is unknown.

Study-wide points: A below-median TCR clonality in blood before treatment predicted better survival.

Sequences were derived from PBMCs, sampled around atezolizumab (anti-PD-L1) treatment. The TCR comes from a man between 70 and 80 years old with urothelial cancer.

CDR3 region: CASSQGRLAGVPMGELFF. CDR3 DNA: TGCGCCAGCAGCCAAGGGCGACTAGCGGGAGTCCCCATGGGGGAGCTGTTTTTT. The chain carries TRBV4-1 and TRBJ2-2; 12 positions agree with TRBD2. The junction had 11 bases not matched to a gene; V was cut back by 1 base and J by 8 bases. Germline V lookup: CDR1 MGHRA, CDR2 YSYEKL. This CDR3 region has 18 residues.